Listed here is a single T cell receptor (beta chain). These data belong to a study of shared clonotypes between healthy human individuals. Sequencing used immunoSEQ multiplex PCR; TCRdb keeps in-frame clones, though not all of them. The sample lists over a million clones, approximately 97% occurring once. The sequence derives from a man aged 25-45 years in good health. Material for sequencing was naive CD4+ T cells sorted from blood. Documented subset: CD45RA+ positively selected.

Written as DNA, the CDR3 is TGTGCCAGTAACCCGGGACTGAACACCGGGGAGCTGTTTTTT. Translating it yields CASNPGLNTGELFF. J is TRBJ2-2 and V is TRBV19; tentatively, D is TRBD2 (6 bases). V lost 7 bases, J lost 1 base, and 10 bases lay in between. CDR3 length: 14 residues. CDR1 and CDR2 (germline): LNHDA, SQIVND (reference sequence).